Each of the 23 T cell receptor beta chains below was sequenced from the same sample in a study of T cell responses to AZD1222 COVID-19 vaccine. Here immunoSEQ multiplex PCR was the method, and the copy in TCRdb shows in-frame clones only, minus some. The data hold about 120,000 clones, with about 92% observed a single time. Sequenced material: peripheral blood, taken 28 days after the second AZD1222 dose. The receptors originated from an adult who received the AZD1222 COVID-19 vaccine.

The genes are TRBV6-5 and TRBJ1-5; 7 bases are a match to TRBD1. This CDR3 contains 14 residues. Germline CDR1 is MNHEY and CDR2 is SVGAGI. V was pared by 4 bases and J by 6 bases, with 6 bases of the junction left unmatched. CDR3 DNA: TGTGCCAGCAGTTCCTCAGGGGGGGGTCAGCCCCAGCATTTT. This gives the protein CASSSSGGGQPQHF.

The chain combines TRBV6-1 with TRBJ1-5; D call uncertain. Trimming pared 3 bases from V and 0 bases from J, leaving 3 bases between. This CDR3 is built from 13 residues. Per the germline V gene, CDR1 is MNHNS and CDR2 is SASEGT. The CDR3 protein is CASSDSSNQPQHF. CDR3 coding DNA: TGTGCCAGCAGTGATAGTAGCAATCAGCCCCAGCATTTT.

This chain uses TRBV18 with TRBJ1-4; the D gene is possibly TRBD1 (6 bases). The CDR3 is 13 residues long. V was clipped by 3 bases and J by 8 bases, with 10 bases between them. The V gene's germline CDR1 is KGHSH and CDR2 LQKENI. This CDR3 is CASSPRDIEKLFF. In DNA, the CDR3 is TGTGCCAGCTCACCCCGGGACATCGAAAAACTGTTTTTT.

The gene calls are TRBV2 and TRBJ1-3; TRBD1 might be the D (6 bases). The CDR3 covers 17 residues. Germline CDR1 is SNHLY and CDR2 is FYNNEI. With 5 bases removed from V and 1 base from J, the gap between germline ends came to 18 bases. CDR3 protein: CASSPRGRDRSGNTIYF. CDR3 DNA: TGTGCCAGCAGTCCAAGGGGGAGGGATAGGTCTGGAAACACCATATATTTT.

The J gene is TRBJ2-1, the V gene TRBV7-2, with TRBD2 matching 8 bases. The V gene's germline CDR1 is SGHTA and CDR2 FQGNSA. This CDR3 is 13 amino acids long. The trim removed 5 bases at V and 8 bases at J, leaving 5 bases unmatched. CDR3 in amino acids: CASSERTSYEQFF. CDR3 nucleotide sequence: TGTGCCAGCAGCGAGAGGACTAGCTATGAGCAGTTCTTC.

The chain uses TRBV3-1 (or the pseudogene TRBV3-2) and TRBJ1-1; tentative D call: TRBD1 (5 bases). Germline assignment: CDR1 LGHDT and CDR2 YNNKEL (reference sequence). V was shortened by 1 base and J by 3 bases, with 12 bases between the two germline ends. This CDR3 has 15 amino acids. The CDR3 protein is CASSQVSRADTEAFF. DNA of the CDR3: TGTGCCAGCAGCCAAGTGAGCAGGGCGGACACTGAAGCTTTCTTT.

CDR3 sequence: CASSDRDSSYNEQFF. In DNA form, the CDR3 reads TGTGCCAGCTCAGACCGGGACAGCTCCTACAATGAGCAGTTCTTC. The V gene is TRBV18, the J gene TRBJ2-1, with 7 nucleotides matching TRBD1. This CDR3 has 15 amino acids. Unmatched junction bases numbered 4, after V lost 5 bases and J lost 0 bases. Germline V lookup: CDR1 KGHSH, CDR2 LQKENI.

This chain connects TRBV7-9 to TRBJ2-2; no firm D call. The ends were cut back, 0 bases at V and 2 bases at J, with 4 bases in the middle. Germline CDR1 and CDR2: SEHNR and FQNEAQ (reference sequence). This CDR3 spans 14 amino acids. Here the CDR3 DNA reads TGTGCCAGCAGCTTAGCTGCTAACACCGGGGAGCTGTTTTTT. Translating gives CASSLAANTGELFF.

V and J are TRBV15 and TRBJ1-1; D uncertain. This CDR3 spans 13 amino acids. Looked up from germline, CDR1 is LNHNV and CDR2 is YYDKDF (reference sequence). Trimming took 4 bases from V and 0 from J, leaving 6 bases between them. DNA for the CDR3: TGTGCCACCAGCACGACGGTGAACACTGAAGCTTTCTTT. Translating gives CATSTTVNTEAFF.

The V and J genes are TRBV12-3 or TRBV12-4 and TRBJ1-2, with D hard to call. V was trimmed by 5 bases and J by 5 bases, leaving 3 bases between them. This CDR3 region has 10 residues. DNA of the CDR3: TGTGCCAGCAGTCAATATGGCTACACCTTC. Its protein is CASSQYGYTF.

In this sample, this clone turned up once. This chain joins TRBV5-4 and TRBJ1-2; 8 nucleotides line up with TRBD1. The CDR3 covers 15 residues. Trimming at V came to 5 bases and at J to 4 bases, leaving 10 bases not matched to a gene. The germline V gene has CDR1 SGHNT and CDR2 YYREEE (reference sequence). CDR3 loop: CASRSLRGRGYGYTF. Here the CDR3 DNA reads TGTGCCAGCAGATCCCTCAGGGGGCGAGGCTATGGCTACACCTTC.

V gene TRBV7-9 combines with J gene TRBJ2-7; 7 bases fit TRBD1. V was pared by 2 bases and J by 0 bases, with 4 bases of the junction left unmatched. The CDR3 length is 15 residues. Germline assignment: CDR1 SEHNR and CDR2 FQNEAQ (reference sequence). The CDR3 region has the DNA TGTGCCAGCAGCTTAAACAGGGGCCTCTCCTACGAGCAGTACTTC. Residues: CASSLNRGLSYEQYF.

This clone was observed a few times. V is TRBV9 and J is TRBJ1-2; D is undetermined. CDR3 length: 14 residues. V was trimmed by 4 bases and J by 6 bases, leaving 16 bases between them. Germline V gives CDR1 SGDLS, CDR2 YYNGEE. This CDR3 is CASSRGLREDGYTF. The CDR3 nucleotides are TGTGCCAGCAGCCGAGGTCTAAGAGAGGATGGCTACACCTTC.

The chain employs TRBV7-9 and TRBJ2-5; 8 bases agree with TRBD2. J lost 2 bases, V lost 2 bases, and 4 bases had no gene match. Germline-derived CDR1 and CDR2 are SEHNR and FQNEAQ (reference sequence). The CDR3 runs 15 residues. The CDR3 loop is CASSLSSGFQETQYF. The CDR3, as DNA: TGTGCCAGCAGCTTATCTAGCGGGTTTCAAGAGACCCAGTACTTC.

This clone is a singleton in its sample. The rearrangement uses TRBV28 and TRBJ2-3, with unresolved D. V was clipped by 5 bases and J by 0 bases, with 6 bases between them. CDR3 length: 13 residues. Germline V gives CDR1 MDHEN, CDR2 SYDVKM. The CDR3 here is CASSPPSTDTQYF. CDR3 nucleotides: TGTGCCAGCAGTCCCCCTAGCACAGATACGCAGTATTTT.

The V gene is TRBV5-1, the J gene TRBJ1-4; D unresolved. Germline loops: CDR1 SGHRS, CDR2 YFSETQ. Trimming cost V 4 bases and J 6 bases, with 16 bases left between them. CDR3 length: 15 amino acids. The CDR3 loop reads CASSLRHPRDEKLFF. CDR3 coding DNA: TGCGCCAGCAGCCTTCGACACCCAAGAGATGAAAAACTGTTTTTT. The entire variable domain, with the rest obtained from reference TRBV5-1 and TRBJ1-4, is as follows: KAGVTQTPRYLIKTRGQQVTLSCSPISGHRSVSWYQQTPGQGLQFLFEYFSETQRNKGNFPGRFSGRQFSNSRSEMNVSTLELGDSALYLCASSLRHPRDEKLFFGSGTQLSVL.

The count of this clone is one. CDR3 DNA: TGTGCCAGCAGCTCCTCAACAGCTTCCTACGAGCAGTACTTC. Amino acids: CASSSSTASYEQYF. This chain joins TRBV7-2 and TRBJ2-7; D is unclear. CDR1 is SGHTA and CDR2 is FQGNSA in the germline V gene. The CDR3 contains 14 residues. The ends were cut back, 4 bases at V and 1 base at J, with 11 bases in the middle.

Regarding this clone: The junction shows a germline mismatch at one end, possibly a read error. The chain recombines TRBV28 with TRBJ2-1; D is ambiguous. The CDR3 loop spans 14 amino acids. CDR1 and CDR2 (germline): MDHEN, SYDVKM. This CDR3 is CATSRRVLYNEQFF. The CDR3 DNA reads TGTGCCACCAGTCGACGGGTACTATACAATGAGCAGTTCTTC.

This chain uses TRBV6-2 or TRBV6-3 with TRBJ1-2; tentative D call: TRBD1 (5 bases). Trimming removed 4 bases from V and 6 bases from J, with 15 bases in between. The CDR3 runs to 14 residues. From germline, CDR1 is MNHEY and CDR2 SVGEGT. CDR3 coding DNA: TGTGCCAGCAGTTCCTTTAGGGGCGCGGATGGCTACACCTTC. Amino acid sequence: CASSSFRGADGYTF.

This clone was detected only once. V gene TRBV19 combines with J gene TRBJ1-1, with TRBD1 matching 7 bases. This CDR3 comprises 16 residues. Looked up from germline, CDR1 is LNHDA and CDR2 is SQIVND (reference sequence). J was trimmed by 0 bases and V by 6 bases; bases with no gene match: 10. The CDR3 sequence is CASSGGGGGMNTEAFF. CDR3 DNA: TGTGCCAGTAGCGGGGGCGGAGGGGGCATGAACACTGAAGCTTTCTTT.

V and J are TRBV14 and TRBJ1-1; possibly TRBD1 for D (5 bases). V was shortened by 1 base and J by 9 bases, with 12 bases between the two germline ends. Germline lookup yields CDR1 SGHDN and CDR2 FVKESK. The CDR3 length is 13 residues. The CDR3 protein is CASSQVGAGKAFF. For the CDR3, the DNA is TGTGCCAGCAGCCAAGTCGGGGCTGGGAAAGCTTTCTTT.

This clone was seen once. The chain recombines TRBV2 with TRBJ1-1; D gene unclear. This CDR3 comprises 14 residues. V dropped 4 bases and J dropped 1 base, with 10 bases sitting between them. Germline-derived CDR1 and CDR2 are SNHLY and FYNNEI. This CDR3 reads CASSGRAENTEAFF. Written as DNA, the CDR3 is TGTGCCAGCAGTGGGAGGGCAGAGAACACTGAAGCTTTCTTT.

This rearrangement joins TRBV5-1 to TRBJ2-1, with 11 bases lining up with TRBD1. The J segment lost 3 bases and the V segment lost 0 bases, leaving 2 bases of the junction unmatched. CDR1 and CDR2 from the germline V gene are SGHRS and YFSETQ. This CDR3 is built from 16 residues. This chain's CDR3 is CASSLGGTGGYNEQFF. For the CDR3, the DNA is TGCGCCAGCAGCTTGGGCGGGACAGGGGGCTACAATGAGCAGTTCTTC.